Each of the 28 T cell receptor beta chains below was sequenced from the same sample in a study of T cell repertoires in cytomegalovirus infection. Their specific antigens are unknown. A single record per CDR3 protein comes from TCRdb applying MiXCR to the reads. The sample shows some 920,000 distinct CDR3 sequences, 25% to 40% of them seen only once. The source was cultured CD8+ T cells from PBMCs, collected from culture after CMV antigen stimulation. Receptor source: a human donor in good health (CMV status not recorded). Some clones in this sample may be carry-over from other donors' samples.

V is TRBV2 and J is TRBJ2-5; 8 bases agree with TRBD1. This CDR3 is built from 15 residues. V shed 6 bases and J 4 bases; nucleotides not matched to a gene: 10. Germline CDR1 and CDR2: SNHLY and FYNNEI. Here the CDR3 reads CASRGQAPAAETQYF. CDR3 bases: TGTGCCAGCAGGGGACAGGCCCCTGCTGCAGAGACCCAGTACTTC.

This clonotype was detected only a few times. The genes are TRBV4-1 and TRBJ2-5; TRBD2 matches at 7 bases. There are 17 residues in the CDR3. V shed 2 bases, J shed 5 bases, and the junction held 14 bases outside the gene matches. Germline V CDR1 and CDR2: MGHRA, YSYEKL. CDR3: CASSQPTSVGPQETQYF. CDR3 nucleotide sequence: TGCGCCAGCAGCCAACCTACTAGCGTAGGCCCCCAGGAGACCCAGTACTTC.

CDR3 nucleotides: TGTGCCAGCAGAATTAAGGACAGGGGGCTTGTGACCCAGTACTTC. Its protein is CASRIKDRGLVTQYF. V gene TRBV2 combines with J gene TRBJ2-5, with 11 bases identical to TRBD1. The V gene end was trimmed by 6 bases and the J gene end by 7 bases; junction bases not matched to a gene: 10. CDR1 and CDR2 (germline): SNHLY, FYNNEI. This CDR3 is built from 15 residues. Filled out from reference TRBV2 and TRBJ2-5, the complete variable domain reads EPEVTQTPSHQVTQMGQEVILRCVPISNHLYFYWYRQILGQKVEFLVSFYNNEISEKSEIFDDQFSVERPDGSNFTLKIRSTKLEDSAMYFCASRIKDRGLVTQYFGPGTRLLVL.

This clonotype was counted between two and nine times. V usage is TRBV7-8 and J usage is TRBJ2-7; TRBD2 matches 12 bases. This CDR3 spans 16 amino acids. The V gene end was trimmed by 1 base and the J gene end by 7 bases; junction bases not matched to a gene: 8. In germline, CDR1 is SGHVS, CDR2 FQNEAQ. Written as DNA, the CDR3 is TGTGCCAGCAGCTTAGAGGCTAGCGGGGGGGTGTGGGAGCAGTACTTC. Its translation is CASSLEASGGVWEQYF.

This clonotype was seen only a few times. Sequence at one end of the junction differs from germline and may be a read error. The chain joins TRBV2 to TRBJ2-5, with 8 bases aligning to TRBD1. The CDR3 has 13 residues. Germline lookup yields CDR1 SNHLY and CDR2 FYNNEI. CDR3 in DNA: TGTGCCACACATCTCAGGGGGCCAGAGACTCAGTACTTC. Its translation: CATHLRGPETQYF.

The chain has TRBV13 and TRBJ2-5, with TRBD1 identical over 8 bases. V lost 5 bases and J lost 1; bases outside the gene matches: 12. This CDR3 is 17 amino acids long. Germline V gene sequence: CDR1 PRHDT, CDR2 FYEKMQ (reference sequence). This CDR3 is CASSQGQVGQTQETQYF. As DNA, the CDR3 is TGTGCCAGCAGCCAGGGACAGGTGGGGCAAACCCAAGAGACCCAGTACTTC.

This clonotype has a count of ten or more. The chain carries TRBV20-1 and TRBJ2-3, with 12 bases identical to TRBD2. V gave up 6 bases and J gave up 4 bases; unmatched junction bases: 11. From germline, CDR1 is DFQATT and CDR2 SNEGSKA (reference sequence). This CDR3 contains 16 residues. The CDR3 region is CSATTGLAGISDTQYF. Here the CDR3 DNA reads TGCAGTGCCACGACTGGACTAGCGGGGATATCAGATACGCAGTATTTT.

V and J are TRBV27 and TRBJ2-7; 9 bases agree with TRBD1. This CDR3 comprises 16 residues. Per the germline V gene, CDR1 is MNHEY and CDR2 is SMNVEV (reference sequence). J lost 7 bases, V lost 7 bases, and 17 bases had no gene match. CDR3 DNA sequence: TGTGCCAGCACCTCCTGGCCGGGACAGGGTCCAAGGGAGCAGTACTTC. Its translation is CASTSWPGQGPREQYF.

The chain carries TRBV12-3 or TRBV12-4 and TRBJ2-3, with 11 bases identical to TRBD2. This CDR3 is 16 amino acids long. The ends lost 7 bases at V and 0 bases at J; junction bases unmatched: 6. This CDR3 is CASKPGTSGSTDTQYF. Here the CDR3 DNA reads TGTGCCAGCAAGCCCGGGACTAGCGGAAGCACAGATACGCAGTATTTT.

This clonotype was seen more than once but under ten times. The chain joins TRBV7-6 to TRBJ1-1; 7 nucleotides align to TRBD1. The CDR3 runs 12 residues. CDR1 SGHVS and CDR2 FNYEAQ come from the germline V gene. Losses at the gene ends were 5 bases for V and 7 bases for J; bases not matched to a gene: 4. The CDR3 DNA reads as TGTGCCAGCAGCACGACAGGGTATGAAGCTTTCTTT. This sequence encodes CASSTTGYEAFF.

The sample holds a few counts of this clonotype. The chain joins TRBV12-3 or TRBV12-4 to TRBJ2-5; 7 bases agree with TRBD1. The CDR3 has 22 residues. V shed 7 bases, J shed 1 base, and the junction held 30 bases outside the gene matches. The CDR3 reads CASTFISRDRIDPRSSQETQYF. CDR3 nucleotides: TGTGCCAGCACCTTTATTAGCCGGGACAGAATCGATCCGAGGTCGAGCCAAGAGACCCAGTACTTC.

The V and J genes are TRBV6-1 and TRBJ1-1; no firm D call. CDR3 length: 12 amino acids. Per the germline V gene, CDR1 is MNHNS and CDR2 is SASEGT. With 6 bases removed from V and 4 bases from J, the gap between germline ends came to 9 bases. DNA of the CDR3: TGTGCCAGCAGGGAACCCCGCACTGAAGCTTTCTTT. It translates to CASREPRTEAFF.

The CDR3, as DNA: TGTGCCAGCAGCTTATTCACCGGGACAGACTACTACGAGCAGTACGTC. It specifies CASSLFTGTDYYEQYV. This rearrangement joins TRBV7-9 to TRBJ2-7, with TRBD1 matching over 7 bases. V was clipped by 2 bases and J by 3 bases; unmatched bases: 10. CDR3 length equals 16 residues. Germline V CDR1 and CDR2: SEHNR, FQNEAQ (reference sequence).

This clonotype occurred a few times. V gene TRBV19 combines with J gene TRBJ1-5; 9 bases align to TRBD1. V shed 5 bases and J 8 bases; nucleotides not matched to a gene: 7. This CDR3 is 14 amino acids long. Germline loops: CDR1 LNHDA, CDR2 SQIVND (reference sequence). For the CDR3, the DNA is TGTGCCAGTAGTGTCACAGGGGGCCGGGAGCCCCAGCATTTT. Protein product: CASSVTGGREPQHF.

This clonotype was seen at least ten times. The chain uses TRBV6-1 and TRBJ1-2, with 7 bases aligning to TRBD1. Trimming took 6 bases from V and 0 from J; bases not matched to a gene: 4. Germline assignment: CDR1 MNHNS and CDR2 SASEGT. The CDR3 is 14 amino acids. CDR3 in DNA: TGTGCCAGCAGCATTGGGACAGCTAACTATGGCTACACCTTC. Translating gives CASSIGTANYGYTF.

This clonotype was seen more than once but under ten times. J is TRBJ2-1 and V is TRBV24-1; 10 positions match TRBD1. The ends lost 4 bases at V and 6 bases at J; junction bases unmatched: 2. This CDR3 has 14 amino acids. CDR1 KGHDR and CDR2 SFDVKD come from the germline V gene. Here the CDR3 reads CATSDRTGGNEQFF. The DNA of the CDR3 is TGTGCCACCAGTGACCGGACAGGGGGCAATGAGCAGTTCTTC.

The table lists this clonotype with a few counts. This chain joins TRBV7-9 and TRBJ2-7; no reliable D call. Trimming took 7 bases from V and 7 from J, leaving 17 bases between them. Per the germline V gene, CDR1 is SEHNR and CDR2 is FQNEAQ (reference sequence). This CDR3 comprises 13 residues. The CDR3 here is CASTETPVGEQYF. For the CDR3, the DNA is TGTGCCAGCACCGAGACCCCGGTGGGGGAGCAGTACTTC. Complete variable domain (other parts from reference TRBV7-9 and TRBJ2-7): DTGVSQNPRHKITKRGQNVTFRCDPISEHNRLYWYRQTLGQGPEFLTYFQNEAQLEKSRLLSDRFSAERPKGSFSTLEIQRTEQGDSAMYLCASTETPVGEQYFGPGTRLTVT.

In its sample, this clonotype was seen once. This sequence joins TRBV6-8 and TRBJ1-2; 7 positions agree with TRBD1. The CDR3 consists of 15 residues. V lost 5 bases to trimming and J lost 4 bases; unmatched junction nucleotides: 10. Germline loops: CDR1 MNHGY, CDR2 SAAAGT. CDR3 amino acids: CASSLTGEGGYGYTF. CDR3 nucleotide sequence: TGTGCCAGCAGTCTTACAGGGGAGGGAGGCTATGGCTACACCTTC.

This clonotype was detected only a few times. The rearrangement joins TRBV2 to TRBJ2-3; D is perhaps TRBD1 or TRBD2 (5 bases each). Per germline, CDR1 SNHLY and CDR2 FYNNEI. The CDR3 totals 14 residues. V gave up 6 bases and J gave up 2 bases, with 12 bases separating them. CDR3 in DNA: TGTGCCAGCAGCTCCGGGACCCTCACAGATACGCAGTATTTT. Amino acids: CASSSGTLTDTQYF.

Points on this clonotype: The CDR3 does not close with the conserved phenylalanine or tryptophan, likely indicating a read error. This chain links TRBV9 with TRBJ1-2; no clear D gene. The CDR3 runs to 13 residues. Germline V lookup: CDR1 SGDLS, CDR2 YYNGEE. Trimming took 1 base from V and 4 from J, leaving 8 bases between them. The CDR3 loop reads CASSVSLAYGYTL. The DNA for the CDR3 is TGTGCCAGCAGCGTAAGTCTGGCCTATGGCTACACCCTC.

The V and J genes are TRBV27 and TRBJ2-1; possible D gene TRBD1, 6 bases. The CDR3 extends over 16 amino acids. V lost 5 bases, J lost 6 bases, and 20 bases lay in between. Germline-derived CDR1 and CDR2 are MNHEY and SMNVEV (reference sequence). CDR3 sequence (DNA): TGTGCCAGCAGTAGACCTTCTAAGACAGGCTCCAATGAGCAGTTCTTC. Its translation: CASSRPSKTGSNEQFF.

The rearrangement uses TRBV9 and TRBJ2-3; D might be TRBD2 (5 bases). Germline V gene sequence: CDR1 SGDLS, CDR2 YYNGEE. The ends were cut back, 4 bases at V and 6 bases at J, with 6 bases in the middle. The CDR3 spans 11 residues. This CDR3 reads CASSTGDTQYF. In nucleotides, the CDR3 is TGTGCCAGCAGCACGGGGGATACGCAGTATTTT. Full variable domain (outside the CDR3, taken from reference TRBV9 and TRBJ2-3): DSGVTQTPKHLITATGQRVTLRCSPRSGDLSVYWYQQSLDQGLQFLIQYYNGEERAKGNILERFSAQQFPDLHSELNLSSLELGDSALYFCASSTGDTQYFGPGTRLTVL.

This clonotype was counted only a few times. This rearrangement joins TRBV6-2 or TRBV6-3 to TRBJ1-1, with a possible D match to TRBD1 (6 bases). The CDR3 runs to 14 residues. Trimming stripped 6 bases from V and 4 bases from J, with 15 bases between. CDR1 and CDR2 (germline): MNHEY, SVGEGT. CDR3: CASSPRGGTTEAFF. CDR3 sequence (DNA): TGTGCCAGCAGCCCCAGGGGAGGCACCACTGAAGCTTTCTTT.

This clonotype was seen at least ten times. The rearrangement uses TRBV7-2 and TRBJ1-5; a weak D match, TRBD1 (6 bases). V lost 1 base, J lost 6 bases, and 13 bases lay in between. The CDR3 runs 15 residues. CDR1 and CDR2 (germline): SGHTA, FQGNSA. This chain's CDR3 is CASSLVAQGSQPQHF. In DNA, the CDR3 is TGTGCCAGCAGCTTAGTCGCCCAGGGGTCTCAGCCCCAGCATTTT.

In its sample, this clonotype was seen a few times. The CDR3 region has the DNA TGCGCCAGCAGCCCGACAGGGCAGGGTCAGCCCCAGCATTTT. Protein sequence: CASSPTGQGQPQHF. V is TRBV4-1 and J is TRBJ1-5; 7 bases are a match to TRBD1. The CDR3 consists of 14 residues. V was pared by 4 bases and J by 6 bases, with 6 bases of the junction left unmatched. The germline gives CDR1 MGHRA, CDR2 YSYEKL.

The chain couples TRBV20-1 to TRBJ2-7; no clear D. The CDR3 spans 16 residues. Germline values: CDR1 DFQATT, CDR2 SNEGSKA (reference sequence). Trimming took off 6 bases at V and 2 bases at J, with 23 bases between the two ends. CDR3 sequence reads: CSASPKGTFPPYEQYF. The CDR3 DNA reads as TGCAGTGCCTCCCCCAAAGGAACTTTTCCACCCTACGAGCAGTACTTC.

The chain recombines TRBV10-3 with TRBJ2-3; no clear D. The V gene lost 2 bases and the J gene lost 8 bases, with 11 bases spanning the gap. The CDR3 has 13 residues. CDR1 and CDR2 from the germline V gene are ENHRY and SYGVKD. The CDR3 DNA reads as TGTGCCATCAGTGAGCCTCGACTCGTTACGCAGTATTTT. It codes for CAISEPRLVTQYF.

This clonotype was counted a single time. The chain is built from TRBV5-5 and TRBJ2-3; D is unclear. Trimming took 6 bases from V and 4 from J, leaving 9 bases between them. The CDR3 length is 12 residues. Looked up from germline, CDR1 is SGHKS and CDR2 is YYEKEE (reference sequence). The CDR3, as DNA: TGTGCCAGCACGACATGGTCAGATACGCAGTATTTT. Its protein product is CASTTWSDTQYF.